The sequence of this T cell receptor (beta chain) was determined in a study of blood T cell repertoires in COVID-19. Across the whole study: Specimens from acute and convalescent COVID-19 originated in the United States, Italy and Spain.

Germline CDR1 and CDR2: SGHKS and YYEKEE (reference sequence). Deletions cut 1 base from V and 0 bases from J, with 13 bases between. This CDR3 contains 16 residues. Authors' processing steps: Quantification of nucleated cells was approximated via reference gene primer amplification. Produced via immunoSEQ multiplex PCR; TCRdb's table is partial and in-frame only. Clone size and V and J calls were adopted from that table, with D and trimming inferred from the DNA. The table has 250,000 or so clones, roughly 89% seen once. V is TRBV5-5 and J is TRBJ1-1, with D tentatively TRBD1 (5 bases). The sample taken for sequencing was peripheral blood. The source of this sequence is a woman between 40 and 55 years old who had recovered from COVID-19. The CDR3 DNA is TGTGCCAGCAGCTTGCGGGGGAGAGACATGAACACTGAAGCTTTCTTT. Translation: CASSLRGRDMNTEAFF.